The source of this T cell receptor beta chain is a study of metastatic and nonmetastatic thyroid tumors (dated by TCRdb to about 2020). Describing the broader study: Repertoires were compared across peripheral blood and tumor or nodule tissue samples from malignant and benign thyroid patients. Beyond this particular receptor, the publication reports: TCR beta diversity was reported as significantly higher in malignant tumors than in benign nodules, in both blood and tumor samples.

The library was prepared using PCR. The sequencer listed for this sample is Illumina HiSeq 4000. High-throughput sequencing was used to profile the TCR beta-chain CDR3 region of every patient. From the authors' description of their analysis: CDR3 differences across clinicopathological groups were used to build a classifier for discriminating distant-metastatic papillary thyroid cancer patients. The Shannon index was used to measure repertoire diversity, and the Morisita-Horn index was used to measure how similar tumor and blood repertoires were. TCRdb reran the public reads through fastp at Q25 and MiXCR, keeping productive beta chains. These V and J calls are TCRdb output, not the study's own analysis. Present in this sample are around 34,000 clones, about 16% of which were seen just once. Around 3% of the sample rests with the top ten. This clone was recorded many times. Its antigen remains undetermined. Per-base qualities were not stored, and no clone one base away is much larger.

Its CDR3 holds 19 amino acids, cysteine through phenylalanine. The read is trimmed to its CDR3 DNA, 57 bases read in frame from base 1. No treatment had been received by any patient before thyroid surgery. Using T-cell receptor beta sequencing, the study looked back at clinical samples from patients collected from about 2011 to 2018. Sequencing input: blood. This clonotype was sampled from a female donor with papillary thyroid cancer or a benign thyroid nodule (not recorded which). Some clones in this sample may be carry-over from other donors' samples. This chain joins TRBV3-2 to TRBJ2-3; TRBD2, as called in the table, went unchecked against the DNA. TRBV3-2 is a pseudogene segment. The encoded CDR3 is CASRSNREASGNSLDTQYF. DNA sequence: TGTGCCAGCAGGTCAAACCGGGAGGCTAGCGGGAATAGTTTAGATACGCAGTATTTT.